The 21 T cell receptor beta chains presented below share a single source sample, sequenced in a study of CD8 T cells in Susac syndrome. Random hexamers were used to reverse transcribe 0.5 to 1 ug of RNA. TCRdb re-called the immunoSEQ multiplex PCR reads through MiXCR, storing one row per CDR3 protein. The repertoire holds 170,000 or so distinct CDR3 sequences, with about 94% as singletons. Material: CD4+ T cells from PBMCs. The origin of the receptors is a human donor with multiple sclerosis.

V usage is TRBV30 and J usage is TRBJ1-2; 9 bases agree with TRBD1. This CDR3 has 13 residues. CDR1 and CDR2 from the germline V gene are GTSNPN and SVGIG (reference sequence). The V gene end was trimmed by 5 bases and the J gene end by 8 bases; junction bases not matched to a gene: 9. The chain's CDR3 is CAWGTGRAGGYTF. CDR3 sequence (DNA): TGTGCCTGGGGGACAGGGCGTGCAGGGGGCTACACCTTC.

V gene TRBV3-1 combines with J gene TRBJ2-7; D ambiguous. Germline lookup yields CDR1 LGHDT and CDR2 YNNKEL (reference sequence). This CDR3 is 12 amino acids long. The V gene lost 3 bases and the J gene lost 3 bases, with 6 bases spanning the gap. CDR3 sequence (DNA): TGTGCCAGCAGCCAGCACCTCTACGAGCAGTACTTC. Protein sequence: CASSQHLYEQYF.

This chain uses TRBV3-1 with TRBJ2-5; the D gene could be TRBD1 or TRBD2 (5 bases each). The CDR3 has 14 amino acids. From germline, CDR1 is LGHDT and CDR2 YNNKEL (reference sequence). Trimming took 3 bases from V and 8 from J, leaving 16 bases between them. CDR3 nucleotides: TGTGCCAGCAGCCAGAGGGACCTCTCGAGTACCCAGTACTTC. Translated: CASSQRDLSSTQYF.

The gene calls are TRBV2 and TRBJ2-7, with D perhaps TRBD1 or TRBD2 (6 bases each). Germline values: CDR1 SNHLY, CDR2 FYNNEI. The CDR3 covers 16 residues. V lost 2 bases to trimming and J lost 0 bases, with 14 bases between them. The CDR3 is CASSERGALSSYEQYF. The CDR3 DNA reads TGTGCCAGCAGTGAAAGGGGGGCCCTATCCTCCTACGAGCAGTACTTC.

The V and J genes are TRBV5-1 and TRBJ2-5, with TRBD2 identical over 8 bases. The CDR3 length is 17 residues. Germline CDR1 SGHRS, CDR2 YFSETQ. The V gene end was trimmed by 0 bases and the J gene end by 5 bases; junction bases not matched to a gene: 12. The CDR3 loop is CASSLATSGGVVETQYF. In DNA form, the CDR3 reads TGCGCCAGCAGCTTGGCCACTAGCGGAGGGGTAGTCGAGACCCAGTACTTC.

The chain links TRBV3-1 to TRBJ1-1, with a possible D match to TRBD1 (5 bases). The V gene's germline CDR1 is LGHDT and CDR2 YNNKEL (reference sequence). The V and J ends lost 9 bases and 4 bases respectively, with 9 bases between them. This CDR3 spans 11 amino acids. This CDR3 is CASRGPTEAFF. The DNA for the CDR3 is TGTGCCAGTCGGGGACCCACTGAAGCTTTCTTT.

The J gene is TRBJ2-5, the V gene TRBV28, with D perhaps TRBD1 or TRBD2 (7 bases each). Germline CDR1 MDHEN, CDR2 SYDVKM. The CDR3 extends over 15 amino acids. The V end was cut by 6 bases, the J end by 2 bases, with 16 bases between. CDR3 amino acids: CASRPQGGRQETQYF. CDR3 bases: TGTGCCAGCAGGCCCCAGGGGGGGAGGCAAGAGACCCAGTACTTC.

The CDR3 nucleotides read TGTGCCAGCAGTGAAGCGTCGTGGATGGGGGAGACCCAGTACTTC. Translating gives CASSEASWMGETQYF. The chain has TRBV2 and TRBJ2-5, with no clear D. Germline-derived CDR1 and CDR2 are SNHLY and FYNNEI. Trimming pared 0 bases from V and 5 bases from J, leaving 13 bases between. The CDR3 runs to 15 residues.

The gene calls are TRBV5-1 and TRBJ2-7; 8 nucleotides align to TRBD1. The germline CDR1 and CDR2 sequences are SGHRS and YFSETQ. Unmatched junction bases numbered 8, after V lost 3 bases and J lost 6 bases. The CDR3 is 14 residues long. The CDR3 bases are TGCGCCAGCAGCTACGGACAGGGTGTGGGCGAGCAGTACTTC. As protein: CASSYGQGVGEQYF.

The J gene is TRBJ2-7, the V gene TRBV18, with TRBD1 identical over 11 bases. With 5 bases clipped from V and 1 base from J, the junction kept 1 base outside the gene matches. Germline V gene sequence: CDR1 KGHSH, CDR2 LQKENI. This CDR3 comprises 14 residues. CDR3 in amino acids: CASSGTGGSYEQYF. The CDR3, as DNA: TGTGCCAGCTCAGGGACAGGGGGATCCTACGAGCAGTACTTC.

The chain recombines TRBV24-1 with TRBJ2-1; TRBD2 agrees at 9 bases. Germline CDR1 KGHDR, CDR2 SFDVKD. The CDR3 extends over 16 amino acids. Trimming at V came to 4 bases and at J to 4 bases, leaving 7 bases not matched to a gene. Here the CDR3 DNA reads TGTGCCACCAGTGACCTTAGCGGGAGCCCTTACAATGAGCAGTTCTTC. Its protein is CATSDLSGSPYNEQFF.

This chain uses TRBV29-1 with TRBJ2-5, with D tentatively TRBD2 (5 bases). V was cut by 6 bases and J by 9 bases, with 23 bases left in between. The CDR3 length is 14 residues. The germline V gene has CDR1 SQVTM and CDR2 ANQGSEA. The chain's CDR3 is CSVGRPGSGSAQYF. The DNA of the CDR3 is TGCAGCGTGGGAAGGCCGGGATCTGGCTCGGCCCAGTACTTC.

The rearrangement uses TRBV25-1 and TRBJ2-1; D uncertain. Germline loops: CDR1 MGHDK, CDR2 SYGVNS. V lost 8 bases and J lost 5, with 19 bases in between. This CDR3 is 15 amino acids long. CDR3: CASLPYIRPNNEQFF. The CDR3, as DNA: TGTGCCAGCCTCCCCTACATCCGCCCGAACAATGAGCAGTTCTTC.

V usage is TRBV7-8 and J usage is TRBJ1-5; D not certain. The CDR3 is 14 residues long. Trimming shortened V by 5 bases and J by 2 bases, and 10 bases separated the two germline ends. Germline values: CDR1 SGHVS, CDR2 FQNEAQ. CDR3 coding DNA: TGTGCCAGCAGCACCGGCGATGGCAATCAGCCCCAGCATTTT. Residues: CASSTGDGNQPQHF. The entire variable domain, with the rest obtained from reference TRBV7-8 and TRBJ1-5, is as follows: GAGVSQSPRYKVAKRGQDVALRCDPISGHVSLFWYQQALGQGPEFLTYFQNEAQLDKSGLPSDRFFAERPEGSVSTLKIQRTQQEDSAVYLCASSTGDGNQPQHFGDGTRLSIL.

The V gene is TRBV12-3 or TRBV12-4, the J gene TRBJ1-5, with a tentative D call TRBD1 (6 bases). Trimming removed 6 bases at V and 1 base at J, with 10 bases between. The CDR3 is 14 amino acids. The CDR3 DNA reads TGTGCCAGCAGGGCCACAGGGAGCAATCAGCCCCAGCATTTT. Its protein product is CASRATGSNQPQHF.

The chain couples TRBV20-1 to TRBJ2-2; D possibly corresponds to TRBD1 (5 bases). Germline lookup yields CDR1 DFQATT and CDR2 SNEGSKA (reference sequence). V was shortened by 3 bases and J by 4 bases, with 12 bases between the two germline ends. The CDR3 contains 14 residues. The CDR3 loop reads CSARIGRATGELFF. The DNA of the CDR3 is TGCAGTGCTAGGATCGGCAGGGCCACCGGGGAGCTGTTTTTT.

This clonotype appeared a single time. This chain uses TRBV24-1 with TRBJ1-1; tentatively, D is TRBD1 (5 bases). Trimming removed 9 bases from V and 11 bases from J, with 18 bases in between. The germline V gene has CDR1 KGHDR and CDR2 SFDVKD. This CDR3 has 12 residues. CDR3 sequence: CATGTSGLTAFF. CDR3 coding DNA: TGTGCCACCGGTACTTCAGGGTTGACGGCTTTCTTT.

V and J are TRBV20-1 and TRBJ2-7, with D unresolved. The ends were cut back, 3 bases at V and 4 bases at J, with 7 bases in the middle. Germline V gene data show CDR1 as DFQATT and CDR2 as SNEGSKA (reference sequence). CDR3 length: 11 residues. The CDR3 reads CSASPEYEQYF. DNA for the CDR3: TGCAGTGCTAGTCCTGAGTACGAGCAGTACTTC.

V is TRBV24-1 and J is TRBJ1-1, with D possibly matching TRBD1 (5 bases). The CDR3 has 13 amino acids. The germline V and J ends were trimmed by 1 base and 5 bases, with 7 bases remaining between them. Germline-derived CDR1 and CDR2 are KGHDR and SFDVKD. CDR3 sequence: CATSDFTGTEAFF. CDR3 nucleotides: TGTGCCACCAGTGATTTTACAGGTACTGAAGCTTTCTTT.

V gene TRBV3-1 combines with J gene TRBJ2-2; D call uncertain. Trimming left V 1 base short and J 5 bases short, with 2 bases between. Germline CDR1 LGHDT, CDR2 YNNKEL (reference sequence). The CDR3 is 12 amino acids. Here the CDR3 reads CASSQVTGELFF. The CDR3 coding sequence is TGTGCCAGCAGCCAAGTGACCGGGGAGCTGTTTTTT.

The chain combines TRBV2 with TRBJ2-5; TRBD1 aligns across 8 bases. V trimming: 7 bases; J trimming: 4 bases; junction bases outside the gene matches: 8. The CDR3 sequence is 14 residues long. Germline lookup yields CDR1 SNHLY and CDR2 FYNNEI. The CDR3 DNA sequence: TGTGCCAGCATGCAACAGGGGGGACCAGAGACCCAGTACTTC. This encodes CASMQQGGPETQYF. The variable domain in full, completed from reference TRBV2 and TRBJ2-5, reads EPEVTQTPSHQVTQMGQEVILRCVPISNHLYFYWYRQILGQKVEFLVSFYNNEISEKSEIFDDQFSVERPDGSNFTLKIRSTKLEDSAMYFCASMQQGGPETQYFGPGTRLLVL.